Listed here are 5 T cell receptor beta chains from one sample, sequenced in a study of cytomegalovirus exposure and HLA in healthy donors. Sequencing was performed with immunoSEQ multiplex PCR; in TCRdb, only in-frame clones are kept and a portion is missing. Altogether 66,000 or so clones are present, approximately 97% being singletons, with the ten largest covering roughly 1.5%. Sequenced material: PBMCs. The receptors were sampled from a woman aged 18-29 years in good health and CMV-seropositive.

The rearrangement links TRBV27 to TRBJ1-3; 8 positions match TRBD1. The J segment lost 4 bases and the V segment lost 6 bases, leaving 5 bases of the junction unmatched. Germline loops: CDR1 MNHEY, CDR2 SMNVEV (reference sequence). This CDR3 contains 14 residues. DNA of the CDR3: TGTGCCAGCAGGTCGACAGGGGAAGGAAACACCATATATTTT. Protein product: CASRSTGEGNTIYF.

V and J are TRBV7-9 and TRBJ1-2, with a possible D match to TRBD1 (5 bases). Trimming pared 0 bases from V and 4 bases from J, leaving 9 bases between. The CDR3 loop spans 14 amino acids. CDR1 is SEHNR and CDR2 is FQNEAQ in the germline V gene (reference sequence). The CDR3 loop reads CASSLAVGGYGYTF. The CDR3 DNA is TGTGCCAGCAGCTTAGCTGTGGGGGGCTATGGCTACACCTTC.

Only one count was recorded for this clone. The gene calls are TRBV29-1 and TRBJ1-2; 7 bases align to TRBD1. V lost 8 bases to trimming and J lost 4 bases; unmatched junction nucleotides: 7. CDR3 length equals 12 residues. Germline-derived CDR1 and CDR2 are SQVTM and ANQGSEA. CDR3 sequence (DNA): TGCAGCATTGGACAGGCGGTCTATGGCTACACCTTC. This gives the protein CSIGQAVYGYTF.

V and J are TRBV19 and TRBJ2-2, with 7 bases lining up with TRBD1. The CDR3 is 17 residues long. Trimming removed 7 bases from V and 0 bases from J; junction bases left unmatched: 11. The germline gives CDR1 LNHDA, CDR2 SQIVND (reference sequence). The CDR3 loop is CASNPHRGGANTGELFF. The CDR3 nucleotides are TGTGCCAGTAACCCGCACCGAGGGGGCGCGAACACCGGGGAGCTGTTTTTT.

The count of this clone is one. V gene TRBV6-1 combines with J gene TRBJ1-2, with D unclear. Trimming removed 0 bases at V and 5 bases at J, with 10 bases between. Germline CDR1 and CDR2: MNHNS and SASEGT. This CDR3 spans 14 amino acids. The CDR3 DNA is TGTGCCAGCAGTGAAGCGCTGGGAGGTTATGGCTACACCTTC. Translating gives CASSEALGGYGYTF.